This TCR beta chain was observed in a study of graft-versus-host responses after intestinal transplantation (dated by TCRdb to about 2021). For context, the study as a whole: The transplants that recipients received were multivisceral, liver-intestinal, or isolated intestinal. To identify alloreactive clones, pre-transplant mixed lymphocyte reaction products were sequenced and compared with unstimulated pre-transplant donor and recipient T cells. Every recipient was given anti-thymocyte globulin induction, followed by roughly 3 years of maintenance tacrolimus and steroids. Instead of going to the commercial service, samples from three later patients were sequenced in-house on an Illumina MiSeq and processed with MiXCR. After intestinal transplantation, graft-versus-host and host-versus-graft alloreactive T cell clones in the graft, circulation and bone marrow were tracked using bulk TCR-beta CDR3 sequencing. The cohort enrolled around 25 intestinal transplant recipients including one retransplant, and a few patients lacking pretransplant specimens were excluded. Donor T cell macrochimerism was defined as a peak of at least 4% donor T cells among recipient peripheral blood mononuclear cells. The paper's findings and limits, for the study overall: GvH clones turned up in recipient bone marrow, with some appearing earlier in ileal mucosa or blood, a pattern consistent with an intestinal mucosal origin. Conclusions were limited by the relatively low number and heterogeneity of intestinal transplant patients. Patients with donor T cell macrochimerism had high GvH to HvG T cell clonal ratios in their allografts. Early after transplant, declines in HvG clones were associated with peak levels of circulating GvH clones.

As regards this clone: Its antigen target is currently unknown. Base qualities are missing; no much larger clone stands one base away.

To isolate intraepithelial and lamina propria lymphocytes from graft specimens, dithiothreitol, EDTA incubations and collagenase D digestion were used. Serial intestinal graft biopsy specimens collected up to 600 days after transplant underwent bulk TCR-beta sequencing. Library preparation employed the immunoSEQ multiplex PCR assay. Adaptive Biotechnologies carried out high-throughput TCR-beta CDR3 sequencing of genomic DNA for most patients. Regarding the original processing steps: Adaptive's ImmunoSEQ software supplied the TCR sequencing data for 18 patients, while MiXCR and VDJtools were used to process three other patients. CDR3 nucleotide sequences shared between donor and recipient were removed because their origin could not be assigned. Alloreactive clones required at least 2-fold expansion over unstimulated cells and minimum CFSE-low frequency of 0.002% (template counts) or 0.001% (read counts). Mappable clones were those detected in sequenced pre-transplant spleen, lymph node, or MLR CFSE-low populations of the donor or recipient. The cumulative frequency of alloreactive clones was calculated as a percentage of all sequences, weighted by copy number. TCRdb took over this immuneACCESS table, retaining in-frame rearrangements with V and J assigned. Such tables are incomplete; in checked studies, under half of the missing clones stem from an unresolved V gene, and the remainder is unexplained. V, J and clone size are those of that table, while D and trimming were read from the DNA. A total of around 7,000 clones appear in this sample, about 63% of them only once. The ten largest account for 5.1% of the sample.

CDR1 and CDR2, per the germline V gene, are SGHTA and FQGNSA. The germline V end is reduced by 5 bases and the J end by 7 bases; junction bases left unmatched: 16. The CDR3 contains 17 residues, cysteine and phenylalanine counted. Of all the DNA, just the CDR3 is kept, 51 bases in frame from base 1. The sample in question was ileum tissue, obtained more than 50 days after transplant. The sequence is built from TRBV7-2 and TRBJ2-1; 8 central bases correspond to TRBD1. The clonotype originates from a human patient who received an intestinal transplant, so some T cells may come from the graft donor. CDR3 reads: CASSLRRTGGEGNEQFF. DNA sequence: TGTGCCAGCAGCCTACGGCGAACAGGGGGTGAGGGGAATGAGCAGTTCTTC.